This paragraph reports one T cell receptor (beta chain). This record belongs to a study of shared T cell receptors in the human thymus. Here immunoSEQ multiplex PCR was the method, and the copy in TCRdb shows in-frame clones only, minus some. Altogether roughly 700,000 clones are present, over 75% being singletons, with the ten largest covering about 0.01%. CDR3 length: 18 residues. Trimming took 6 bases from V and 2 from J, leaving 26 bases between them. Germline CDR1 WSHSY, CDR2 SAAADI. This same sample was also part of a study on human thymus T cells. That study reports: Healthy Finnish infants undergoing corrective surgery for congenital heart defects provided the donor material. Thymus specimens were resections from corrective heart surgery. Thymic as well as blood repertoires seemed to favor certain V and J genes unevenly.

What was sequenced was thymocytes. This receptor was identified in a boy in the first two years of life with a congenital heart defect. J is TRBJ2-7 and V is TRBV10-2; possible D gene TRBD2, 5 bases. CDR3: CASSTSRGEPVMPYEQYF. In DNA form, the CDR3 reads TGCGCCAGCAGCACCTCTCGGGGAGAGCCCGTAATGCCCTACGAGCAGTACTTC.